This TCR beta chain was documented in a study of PD-1 blockade in classical Hodgkin lymphoma. In germline, CDR1 is MNHEY, CDR2 SMNVEV (reference sequence). The V end was cut by 6 bases, the J end by 6 bases, with 11 bases between. The CDR3 covers 13 residues. All patients relapsed after autologous stem cell transplantation, and brentuximab vedotin exposure varied. Assay used: immunoSEQ multiplex PCR; TCRdb lists only in-frame clones, some missing. The sample contains around 44,000 clones, around 87% of which appear only once. This TCR was sampled from a human donor with classical Hodgkin lymphoma. V gene TRBV27 combines with J gene TRBJ2-2, with a weak D call TRBD1 (5 bases). The source material was peripheral blood mononuclear cells (PBMCs), sampled before the second cycle of nivolumab. The CDR3 is CASRIQGPGELFF. CDR3 in DNA: TGTGCCAGCAGGATTCAGGGCCCCGGGGAGCTGTTTTTT.